Shown below are 4 T cell receptor beta chains from a single sample sequenced in a study of cytomegalovirus exposure and HLA in healthy donors (dated by TCRdb to 2017 to 2019). Receptor amplification or capture employed the immunoSEQ multiplex PCR assay. For the multiplex PCR, a mixture combining 60 forward primers for TCR Vbeta segments and 13 reverse primers for TCR Jbeta segments was used. As stored in TCRdb, this immuneACCESS dataset retains in-frame rearrangements with V and J assigned. A fraction of the clones does not appear; measured against another copy, unresolved V genes explain less than half of the discrepancy, and the remainder lacks a known reason. Within this sample are more than 140,000 clones, with around 80% of them counted one time only. Clones ranked in the top ten supply about 5% of the sample. The material sequenced was PBMCs. These receptor sequences come from a man under 40 in good health and CMV-seropositive.

The chain carries TRBV19 and TRBJ2-7, with D possibly matching TRBD1 (5 bases). The CDR3 is made up of 14 amino acids. Germline V CDR1 and CDR2: LNHDA, SQIVND (reference sequence). Trimming pared 2 bases from V and 1 base from J, leaving 9 bases between. CDR3 bases: TGTGCCAGTAGTATAAACACAGGATCCTACGAGCAGTACTTC. It is translated as CASSINTGSYEQYF.

V gene TRBV27 combines with J gene TRBJ1-2; no clear D. With 6 bases removed from V and 6 bases from J, the gap between germline ends came to 14 bases. The CDR3 runs to 13 residues. CDR1 is MNHEY, CDR2 SMNVEV, per germline (reference sequence). CDR3 sequence reads: CASSRIGRDGYTF. The CDR3 coding sequence is TGTGCCAGCAGCCGGATTGGGAGAGATGGCTACACCTTC.

There are a few counts of this clone. The chain couples TRBV5-1 to TRBJ2-4; 9 positions match TRBD1. Losses at the gene ends were 0 bases for V and 3 bases for J; bases not matched to a gene: 4. Germline CDR1 SGHRS, CDR2 YFSETQ. This CDR3 contains 16 residues. The CDR3 DNA reads as TGCGCCAGCAGCTTGGTTGCGACAGGGGGCAAAAACATTCAGTACTTC. This encodes CASSLVATGGKNIQYF.

In its sample, this clone was seen a few times. The chain uses TRBV2 and TRBJ2-2; 9 bases agree with TRBD2. Losses at the gene ends were 6 bases for V and 3 bases for J; bases not matched to a gene: 2. The germline V gene has CDR1 SNHLY and CDR2 FYNNEI. CDR3 length: 14 residues. The CDR3 here is CASRRLADTGELFF. The CDR3 nucleotides are TGTGCCAGCAGGAGACTAGCGGACACCGGGGAGCTGTTTTTT.